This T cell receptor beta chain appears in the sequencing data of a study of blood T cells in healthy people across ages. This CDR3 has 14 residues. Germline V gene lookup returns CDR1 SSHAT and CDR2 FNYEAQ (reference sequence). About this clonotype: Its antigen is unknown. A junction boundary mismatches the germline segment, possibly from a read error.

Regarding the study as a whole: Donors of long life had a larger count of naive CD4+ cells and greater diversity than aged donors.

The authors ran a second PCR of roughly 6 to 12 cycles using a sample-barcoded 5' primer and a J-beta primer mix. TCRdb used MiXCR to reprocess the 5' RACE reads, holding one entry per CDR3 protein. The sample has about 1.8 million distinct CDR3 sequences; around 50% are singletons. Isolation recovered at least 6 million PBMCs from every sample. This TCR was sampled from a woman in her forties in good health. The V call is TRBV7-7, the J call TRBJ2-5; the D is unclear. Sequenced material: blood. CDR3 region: CASSLRSAAETQYF. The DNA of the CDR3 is TGTGCTAGCAGCTTAAGATCCGCAGCAGAGACCCAGTACTTC.